This T cell receptor beta chain was captured in a study of T cells after yellow fever vaccination. Background on the study: Each low-cell-number fraction was prepared by means of SMART-Seq v4 Ultra Low Input. Study-level points and caveats: A faster peak, day 5 versus 15, was reached by the weaker secondary response. Bulk-population clonotypes that are abundant could appear as contaminants in FACS-sorted repertoires. Reappearance after the booster was observed for most primary-vaccination clones (about 95% CD4, around 90% CD8).

Trimming shortened V by 1 base and J by 3 bases, and 7 bases separated the two germline ends. This CDR3 spans 13 amino acids. Germline values: CDR1 DFQATT, CDR2 SNEGSKA (reference sequence). TCRdb analysed the 5' RACE reads with MiXCR anew, one entry per CDR3 protein. The sample holds 100,000 to 150,000 distinct CDR3 sequences, roughly 15% seen once. Concerning this clonotype: Its antigen is unidentified.

The specimen comprised CD8+ T cells sorted from PBMCs, sampled 5 days after the yellow fever booster vaccination. The clonotype was recovered from a young man who received the YFV17D yellow fever vaccine. V usage is TRBV20-1 and J usage is TRBJ1-5; D gene unclear. The DNA for the CDR3 is TGCAGTGCTAGAGTCCCCCTCAATCAGCCCCAGCATTTT. It is translated as CSARVPLNQPQHF.